This note documents a single TCR beta chain sequence. Its antigen is unidentified. This entry is derived from a study of Ad26.COV2.S vaccination and SARS-CoV-2 variants. Study at large: Intramuscular Ad26.COV2.S doses were given once or twice, 56 days apart. Study-level results: The TCR breadth and depth analyses may have produced an underestimate of total T cell responses. Greater spike-specific TCR breadth was seen in vaccine recipients than in placebo recipients.

Profiling relied on immunoSEQ multiplex PCR, and the TCRdb table lists in-frame clones only, not all of them. Among around 350,000 clones listed, 85% were seen once. The CDR3 covers 16 residues. Trimming shortened V by 3 bases and J by 5 bases, and 20 bases separated the two germline ends. The germline V gene has CDR1 DFQATT and CDR2 SNEGSKA (reference sequence). As for treatment: about 20 received Ad26.COV2.S at low or high dose, single or two shots; a few received placebo; per-sample allocation not given. Specimens were obtained on day 63 following the first vaccine or placebo injection. Cohort 1b enrolled adults aged 18-55 years in Boston.

The sequence came from a person between 18 and 59 years old who received the Ad26.COV2.S COVID-19 vaccine or a placebo. The sample consisted of peripheral blood, taken in a trial of Ad26.COV2.S vaccine versus placebo. The V gene is TRBV20-1, the J gene TRBJ1-5, with D perhaps TRBD1 (6 bases). The CDR3 protein is CSASRGGFDRDQPQHF. The CDR3 nucleotides are TGCAGTGCTAGTCGGGGGGGCTTCGATCGAGATCAGCCCCAGCATTTT.